Sequencing of this TCR beta chain was carried out in a study of blood T cells in healthy people across ages. This clonotype was recorded many times. A J-beta primer mix and a sample-barcoded 5' primer were used in a second PCR of about 7 to 12 cycles. MiXCR was run by TCRdb on the 5' RACE reads, yielding one entry per CDR3 protein. The table records about 800,000 distinct CDR3 sequences, about 25% of them present only once. V was pared by 2 bases and J by 0 bases, with 9 bases between. Germline CDR1 and CDR2: SGHDT and YYEEEE. CDR3 length: 14 residues. These same records also appear under a second study, on T cells of mothers and their children.

The receptor comes from a boy younger than 18 in good health. This sequence joins TRBV5-6 and TRBJ2-7, with D perhaps TRBD1 (6 bases). The sample consisted of blood. The CDR3 protein is CASSFDRISYEQYF. The CDR3 nucleotides are TGTGCCAGCAGCTTCGACAGGATCTCCTACGAGCAGTACTTC.